Each of the 8 T cell receptor beta chains below was sequenced from the same sample in a study of tumor and adjacent non-tumor tissue in lung cancer. No cell sorting was done before RNA was extracted from the tissue. Three rounds of nested PCR, following a modified ARM-PCR protocol, produced the TCRbeta library. TCRdb passed the multiplex PCR reads through MiXCR, listing each CDR3 protein once. The sample lists roughly 150,000 distinct CDR3 sequences, approximately 64% occurring once. Sequenced input: lung tumor tissue. The receptor source for this set is a man in his 60s with small cell lung cancer.

This sequence joins TRBV4-1 and TRBJ2-1, with D perhaps matching TRBD2 (5 bases). This CDR3 has 17 residues. Germline assignment: CDR1 MGHRA and CDR2 YSYEKL. V lost 2 bases and J lost 6, with 20 bases in between. This CDR3 is CASSQNKARGSFNEQFF. DNA for the CDR3: TGCGCCAGCAGCCAAAACAAGGCTAGAGGGAGTTTCAATGAGCAGTTCTTC.

This clonotype was detected once. The rearrangement uses TRBV11-3 and TRBJ2-7; D is unclear. V was shortened by 4 bases and J by 3 bases, with 7 bases between the two germline ends. This CDR3 comprises 12 residues. CDR1 is SGHNT, CDR2 YENEEA, per germline. For the CDR3, the DNA is TGTGCCAGCAGCTCTATTGGCTACGAGCAGTACTTC. It is translated as CASSSIGYEQYF.

To note about this clonotype: A read error may produce the germline difference seen at one junction end. The chain couples TRBV10-3 to TRBJ2-3; 7 positions agree with TRBD2. Per the germline V gene, CDR1 is ENHRY and CDR2 is SYGVKD. The CDR3 contains 12 residues. CDR3 residues: CAISGNTDTQYF. The CDR3 coding sequence is TGTGCTATCAGCGGGAACACAGATACGCAGTATTTT.

To note about this clonotype: At one of its ends the junction is not consistent with the germline gene, which may arise from a read error. This chain links TRBV6-1 with TRBJ2-5; D possibly corresponds to TRBD1 (6 bases). This CDR3 comprises 13 residues. Germline V gene data show CDR1 as MNHNS and CDR2 as SASEGT. The CDR3 here is CVSRGRGQETQYF. In DNA form, the CDR3 reads TGTGTCAGCAGGGGACGGGGCCAAGAGACCCAGTACTTC.

With respect to this clonotype: An end of the junction differs from the germline gene, which may be a read error. The chain is built from TRBV6-5 and TRBJ1-6, with 9 bases fitting TRBD1. Germline V CDR1 and CDR2: MNHEY, SVGAGI. The CDR3 extends over 17 amino acids. The chain's CDR3 is CASSPRYPGQGGSPLQF. The CDR3 DNA is TGTGCCAGCAGTCCACGGTATCCGGGACAGGGAGGGTCACCTCTCCAATTT.

On this clonotype: Just one base apart from a much larger clone, this may be a read error. The chain employs TRBV12-3 or TRBV12-4 and TRBJ2-4; D assignment may be TRBD1 or TRBD2 (6 bases each). The CDR3 totals 15 residues. CDR3 protein: CVSSEGGAAKNIQYF. CDR3 DNA: TGTGTCAGCAGCGAGGGGGGCGCGGCCAAAAACATTCAGTACTTC.

This clonotype has more than one count but fewer than ten. Possible read error: a much larger clone is one base away. V usage is TRBV20-1 and J usage is TRBJ2-1; 9 nucleotides match TRBD2. This CDR3 is 14 amino acids long. The germline gives CDR1 DFQATT, CDR2 SNEGSKA (reference sequence). The ends lost 6 bases at V and 5 bases at J; junction bases unmatched: 8. The CDR3 reads CSACLAGRNNEQFF. In DNA, the CDR3 is TGCAGTGCGTGCCTAGCGGGACGAAACAATGAGCAGTTCTTC.

J is TRBJ2-1 and V is TRBV12-3 or TRBV12-4, with D possibly called TRBD1 or TRBD2 (6 bases each). The CDR3 is 15 residues long. V lost 6 bases and J lost 9, with 21 bases in between. In nucleotides, the CDR3 is TGTGCCAGCAGGTGGGGGGCGCGGTCGTCGAGTGAGCAGTTCTTC. Residues: CASRWGARSSSEQFF.